The T cell receptor beta chain described here comes from a study of regulatory T cells in long-lasting Graves disease. Study-level information: Antithyroid drugs had been taken under 3 months by newly diagnosed Graves' patients.

This clonotype was observed many times. Stated time point: newly diagnosed GD, antithyroid drugs for less than 3 months. The TCR library was made from RNA that had been extracted from PBMCs in TRIzol. Patient provenance is recorded as an endocrinology department in Xi'an, China. Arm-PCR of CDR3 regions and iRepertoire HTBI primers were used to build TCR beta libraries. As handled by the study authors: Across the samples, identification revealed some 64 TRBV and over 12 TRBJ segments. TCRdb used MiXCR to reprocess the multiplex PCR reads, holding one entry per CDR3 protein. The V and J calls reflect TCRdb's pipeline rather than the authors' work. The table shows 350,000 to 550,000 distinct CDR3 sequences, with approximately 15% occurring only once. CDR1 is MNHEY and CDR2 is SVGEGT in the germline V gene. V shed 3 bases, J shed 2 bases, and the junction held 3 bases outside the gene matches. The CDR3 length is 15 residues.

This sample was shared with a second study, whose subject was T cells in Graves' hyperthyroidism and ophthalmopathy. That investigation notes: Most clonotypes expanded in thyroid above 0.001 were likewise present in blood.

The sample here was peripheral blood mononuclear cells (PBMCs), taken at new diagnosis, from a patient treated with antithyroid drugs. The TCR sequence derives from a woman between 50 and 59 years old with Graves disease. This rearrangement joins TRBV6-2 or TRBV6-3 to TRBJ2-1; 8 positions agree with TRBD2. DNA for the CDR3: TGTGCCAGCAGTTATCAGCGGGGGACCTACAATGAGCAGTTCTTC. Protein product: CASSYQRGTYNEQFF.